Presented here are 31 T cell receptor beta chains from one specimen sequenced in a study of blood T cell repertoires in COVID-19. The protocol was immunoSEQ multiplex PCR, while the TCRdb copy is restricted to in-frame clones and leaves out a portion. The data contain about 76,000 clones, 75% to 90% of them singletons. Sequencing was carried out using peripheral blood. These receptors came from a human donor in a cohort sampled during active COVID-19.

V is TRBV3-1 (or the pseudogene TRBV3-2) and J is TRBJ2-1; 11 bases are a match to TRBD2. Germline V CDR1 and CDR2: LGHDT, YNNKEL (reference sequence). With 0 bases clipped from V and 0 bases from J, the junction kept 7 bases outside the gene matches. The CDR3 contains 19 residues. The CDR3 spells CASSQEGTSGKNSYNEQFF. The CDR3 DNA reads TGTGCCAGCAGCCAAGAAGGGACTAGCGGTAAAAACTCCTACAATGAGCAGTTCTTC.

J is TRBJ2-1 and V is TRBV5-1, with 9 bases lining up with TRBD2. Trimming removed 5 bases from V and 2 bases from J; junction bases left unmatched: 8. This CDR3 contains 16 residues. Germline lookup yields CDR1 SGHRS and CDR2 YFSETQ. CDR3: CASSVNSGSTYNEQFF. CDR3 coding DNA: TGCGCCAGCAGTGTTAATAGCGGGAGCACCTACAATGAGCAGTTCTTC.

The chain uses TRBV11-3 and TRBJ2-1; 7 bases are a match to TRBD2. The V gene end was trimmed by 6 bases and the J gene end by 8 bases; junction bases not matched to a gene: 7. The CDR3 runs 13 residues. Germline loops: CDR1 SGHNT, CDR2 YENEEA. CDR3 loop: CASRWGGDDEQFF. CDR3 DNA: TGTGCCAGCAGATGGGGAGGGGACGATGAGCAGTTCTTC.

The rearrangement joins TRBV3-1 (or the pseudogene TRBV3-2) to TRBJ2-1; tentative D call: TRBD2 (7 bases). V was cut by 1 base and J by 7 bases, with 23 bases left in between. The CDR3 totals 18 residues. From germline, CDR1 is LGHDT and CDR2 YNNKEL (reference sequence). DNA for the CDR3: TGTGCCAGCAGCCAAGGGGGGGGCGGGAGTGTCAGTAGAAATGAGCAGTTCTTC. Translating it yields CASSQGGGGSVSRNEQFF.

The chain employs TRBV10-3 and TRBJ1-5, with D possibly TRBD1 on 5 matching bases. Germline V gives CDR1 ENHRY, CDR2 SYGVKD. CDR3 length: 14 amino acids. The V gene lost 11 bases and the J gene lost 4 bases, with 18 bases spanning the gap. DNA of the CDR3: TGTGCCGTAGGGGAACAGAAGAATAATCAGCCCCAGCATTTT. This translates into CAVGEQKNNQPQHF.

The J gene is TRBJ2-7, the V gene TRBV7-3, with 9 bases fitting TRBD2. The V gene end was trimmed by 4 bases and the J gene end by 3 bases; junction bases not matched to a gene: 7. This CDR3 is built from 15 residues. CDR1 is SGHTA and CDR2 is FQGTGA in the germline V gene. The CDR3 sequence is CASSSPSGDGYEQYF. CDR3 bases: TGTGCCAGCAGCTCTCCTAGCGGGGATGGCTACGAGCAGTACTTC.

This clone showed up just once. The chain combines TRBV6-5 with TRBJ2-1; tentative D call: TRBD1 (6 bases). The CDR3 consists of 15 residues. Germline loops: CDR1 MNHEY, CDR2 SVGAGI. V lost 6 bases to trimming and J lost 3 bases, with 15 bases between them. The CDR3 nucleotides are TGTGCCAGCAGCTCACAGGGAGAGGGCTACAATGAGCAGTTCTTC. Translating gives CASSSQGEGYNEQFF.

This clone was observed once. The chain uses TRBV19 and TRBJ2-7; D is unclear. This CDR3 contains 14 residues. The germline V gene has CDR1 LNHDA and CDR2 SQIVND (reference sequence). Deletions cut 5 bases from V and 2 bases from J, with 13 bases between. This CDR3 reads CASSPWARTYEQYF. The CDR3 nucleotides are TGTGCCAGTAGTCCTTGGGCCCGGACCTACGAGCAGTACTTC.

The chain combines TRBV5-1 with TRBJ2-1; 8 bases are a match to TRBD2. In germline, CDR1 is SGHRS, CDR2 YFSETQ. The CDR3 covers 17 residues. The junction had 8 bases not matched to a gene; V was cut back by 0 bases and J by 3 bases. CDR3 nucleotide sequence: TGCGCCAGCAGCTTGGGGAACACGGGGGGGAACTACAATGAGCAGTTCTTC. It codes for CASSLGNTGGNYNEQFF.

The chain has TRBV28 and TRBJ1-6; D is perhaps TRBD1 (6 bases). Trimming pared 3 bases from V and 10 bases from J, leaving 13 bases between. Germline V gene data show CDR1 as MDHEN and CDR2 as SYDVKM. This CDR3 contains 14 residues. The CDR3 sequence is CASSLDSLESPLHF. In nucleotides, the CDR3 is TGTGCCAGCAGTTTGGACAGTTTGGAGTCACCCCTCCACTTT.

The chain is built from TRBV27 and TRBJ2-7, with TRBD1 matching over 7 bases. This CDR3 is built from 15 residues. Germline assignment: CDR1 MNHEY and CDR2 SMNVEV (reference sequence). V shed 4 bases and J 0 bases; nucleotides not matched to a gene: 6. CDR3 sequence: CASSSRQGRSYEQYF. In DNA, the CDR3 is TGTGCCAGCAGTTCCCGACAGGGACGCTCCTACGAGCAGTACTTC.

The rearrangement joins TRBV24-1 to TRBJ2-5; a possible D gene is TRBD1 (6 bases). Germline V gene data show CDR1 as KGHDR and CDR2 as SFDVKD. The CDR3 length is 15 residues. Trimming cost V 4 bases and J 1 base, with 12 bases left between them. Here the CDR3 DNA reads TGTGCCACCAGTGAATTAACAGGGCTCCAAGAGACCCAGTACTTC. It codes for CATSELTGLQETQYF.

J is TRBJ2-7 and V is TRBV7-2; D gene ambiguous. CDR1 SGHTA and CDR2 FQGNSA come from the germline V gene. Trimming shortened V by 1 base and J by 0 bases, and 7 bases separated the two germline ends. This CDR3 has 14 residues. The CDR3 region has the DNA TGTGCCAGCAGCTTAGTCTCGAGCTCCTACGAGCAGTACTTC. It specifies CASSLVSSSYEQYF.

The chain combines TRBV30 with TRBJ2-7; 7 nucleotides align to TRBD2. Germline V CDR1 and CDR2: GTSNPN, SVGIG (reference sequence). The CDR3 is 14 amino acids. The junction had 10 bases not matched to a gene; V was cut back by 3 bases and J by 5 bases. CDR3 in amino acids: CAWSLGRGYNEQYF. In DNA form, the CDR3 reads TGTGCCTGGAGCCTAGGGAGGGGCTACAACGAGCAGTACTTC.

The chain joins TRBV28 to TRBJ1-5; no clear D gene. CDR1 MDHEN and CDR2 SYDVKM come from the germline V gene. This CDR3 region has 13 residues. Trimming took off 4 bases at V and 6 bases at J, with 10 bases between the two ends. Here the CDR3 reads CASSWGEGQPQHF. The CDR3 region has the DNA TGTGCCAGCAGTTGGGGAGAGGGTCAGCCCCAGCATTTT.

This clone was recorded only once. The chain combines TRBV10-3 with TRBJ2-1, with a possible D match to TRBD1 (7 bases). Trimming shortened V by 5 bases and J by 0 bases, and 11 bases separated the two germline ends. CDR1 is ENHRY, CDR2 SYGVKD, per germline. This CDR3 contains 15 residues. The CDR3 nucleotides are TGTGCCATCAGTCAGGGGGGAGGCTCCTACAATGAGCAGTTCTTC. Its protein is CAISQGGGSYNEQFF.

This clone was found once. The chain has TRBV7-6 and TRBJ2-1, with 8 bases identical to TRBD2. The junction had 16 bases not matched to a gene; V was cut back by 4 bases and J by 5 bases. The CDR3 is made up of 18 amino acids. CDR1 SGHVS and CDR2 FNYEAQ come from the germline V gene. This CDR3 reads CASSSRTSGSLINNEQFF. The DNA for the CDR3 is TGTGCCAGCAGCTCACGAACGAGCGGGAGCCTGATAAACAATGAGCAGTTCTTC.

V and J are TRBV4-2 and TRBJ2-1; 9 nucleotides agree with TRBD1. The CDR3 spans 16 residues. Germline V gene lookup returns CDR1 LGHNA and CDR2 YNFKEQ. After removal of 0 bases from V and 2 bases from J, the junction contained 2 bases not matched to a gene. CDR3 in DNA: TGTGCCAGCAGCCAAGATCGGGACAGGGCCTACAATGAGCAGTTCTTC. Protein product: CASSQDRDRAYNEQFF.

The chain employs TRBV27 and TRBJ1-5, with D possibly being TRBD1 (6 bases). The CDR3 has 19 residues. Per the germline V gene, CDR1 is MNHEY and CDR2 is SMNVEV (reference sequence). The V and J ends lost 8 bases and 0 bases respectively, with 26 bases between them. The CDR3 DNA follows: TGTGCCAGCCCCCGGGTATCCCGGGGGGGGACATATAGCAATCAGCCCCAGCATTTT. Protein: CASPRVSRGGTYSNQPQHF.

V and J are TRBV4-2 and TRBJ1-2; 10 bases align to TRBD1. The ends lost 3 bases at V and 5 bases at J; junction bases unmatched: 15. The CDR3 has 18 residues. Germline V gives CDR1 LGHNA, CDR2 YNFKEQ. Written as DNA, the CDR3 is TGTGCCAGCAGCCACCAACAGGGACAGGGGAACAGATTATATGGCTACACCTTC. It translates to CASSHQQGQGNRLYGYTF.

The chain recombines TRBV18 with TRBJ2-7; tentatively, D is TRBD1 (6 bases). The germline CDR1 and CDR2 sequences are KGHSH and LQKENI. This CDR3 spans 15 amino acids. V was trimmed by 0 bases and J by 1 base, leaving 10 bases between them. CDR3 DNA sequence: TGTGCCAGCTCACCACCGGGGGCGTTGTCCTACGAGCAGTACTTC. Amino acids: CASSPPGALSYEQYF.

The genes are TRBV7-6 and TRBJ2-2; D perhaps matches TRBD2 (5 bases). Per the germline V gene, CDR1 is SGHVS and CDR2 is FNYEAQ. The length of the CDR3 is 15 residues. Trimming took 5 bases from V and 3 from J, leaving 13 bases between them. CDR3: CASSRSEADTGELFF. CDR3 bases: TGTGCCAGCAGCCGATCGGAGGCAGACACCGGGGAGCTGTTTTTT.

This clone came up once. The chain couples TRBV27 to TRBJ1-2; tentative D call: TRBD1 (6 bases). This CDR3 has 14 residues. Germline lookup yields CDR1 MNHEY and CDR2 SMNVEV (reference sequence). The V and J ends lost 6 bases and 7 bases respectively, with 18 bases between them. For the CDR3, the DNA is TGTGCCAGCAGCCGTAACAGGGACGTAGGTGGCTACACCTTC. Its translation: CASSRNRDVGGYTF.

V gene TRBV6-6 combines with J gene TRBJ1-2; tentative D call: TRBD1 (6 bases). Looked up from germline, CDR1 is MNHNY and CDR2 is SVGAGI (reference sequence). The V and J ends lost 5 bases and 7 bases respectively, with 17 bases between them. The CDR3 extends over 14 amino acids. This CDR3 is CASSTRRGVGGYTF. The DNA for the CDR3 is TGTGCCAGCAGTACACGCAGGGGAGTAGGTGGCTACACCTTC.

There are a few counts of this clone. The chain links TRBV5-1 to TRBJ1-4; D gene unclear. The CDR3 has 16 amino acids. Trimming took off 4 bases at V and 2 bases at J, with 15 bases between the two ends. Germline V gives CDR1 SGHRS, CDR2 YFSETQ. In DNA form, the CDR3 reads TGCGCCAGCAGCCAATCTCCCCCCGGGACTAATGAAAAACTGTTTTTT. The encoded protein is CASSQSPPGTNEKLFF.

The chain combines TRBV7-2 with TRBJ2-1; the match to TRBD2 covers 12 bases. Per germline, CDR1 SGHTA and CDR2 FQGNSA. The length of the CDR3 is 18 residues. V gave up 2 bases and J gave up 3 bases; unmatched junction bases: 8. CDR3 in amino acids: CASSLTSGGPLYYNEQFF. The CDR3 coding sequence is TGTGCCAGCAGCTTAACTAGCGGGGGGCCGCTATACTACAATGAGCAGTTCTTC.

A remark on this clone: This CDR3 is also generated by other DNA sequences in the sample. The chain carries TRBV5-1 and TRBJ1-2; D gene ambiguous. V was clipped by 0 bases and J by 3 bases, with 9 bases between them. This CDR3 contains 14 residues. CDR1 and CDR2 from the germline V gene are SGHRS and YFSETQ. The CDR3 bases are TGCGCCAGCAGCTTGGAAGCAGGTTACTATGGCTACACCTTC. Amino acids: CASSLEAGYYGYTF.

This chain links TRBV20-1 with TRBJ1-5; weak D call: TRBD1 (6 bases). Germline values: CDR1 DFQATT, CDR2 SNEGSKA (reference sequence). Trimming shortened V by 3 bases and J by 5 bases, and 17 bases separated the two germline ends. This CDR3 has 15 residues. The CDR3 spells CSASSGGNPYQPQHF. CDR3 in DNA: TGCAGTGCTAGTAGTGGGGGCAACCCCTATCAGCCCCAGCATTTT.

V and J are TRBV30 and TRBJ2-3, with D hard to call. V was cut by 5 bases and J by 0 bases, with 9 bases left in between. This CDR3 region has 13 residues. CDR1 GTSNPN and CDR2 SVGIG come from the germline V gene (reference sequence). The CDR3 bases are TGTGCCTGGTCAGGTATAAGCACAGATACGCAGTATTTT. Its translation: CAWSGISTDTQYF.

This clone was seen a few times. DNA of the CDR3: TGTGCCAGCAGCCAAGGGGGCTCGACTGGAAACACCATATATTTT. This translates into CASSQGGSTGNTIYF. The V call is TRBV3-1 (or the pseudogene TRBV3-2), the J call TRBJ1-3; TRBD1 might be the D (5 bases). This CDR3 has 15 amino acids. The V end lost 1 base, the J end lost 2 bases, and 9 bases lay between the germline ends. CDR1 is LGHDT and CDR2 is YNNKEL in the germline V gene (reference sequence).

The V and J genes are TRBV6-6 and TRBJ1-1; 11 bases agree with TRBD1. Losses at the gene ends were 5 bases for V and 6 bases for J; bases not matched to a gene: 8. Germline CDR1 MNHNY, CDR2 SVGAGI (reference sequence). This CDR3 has 15 residues. The CDR3 DNA reads TGTGCCAGCAGTCCTCCGGGACAGGGGGTTTCTGAAGCTTTCTTT. Protein product: CASSPPGQGVSEAFF.